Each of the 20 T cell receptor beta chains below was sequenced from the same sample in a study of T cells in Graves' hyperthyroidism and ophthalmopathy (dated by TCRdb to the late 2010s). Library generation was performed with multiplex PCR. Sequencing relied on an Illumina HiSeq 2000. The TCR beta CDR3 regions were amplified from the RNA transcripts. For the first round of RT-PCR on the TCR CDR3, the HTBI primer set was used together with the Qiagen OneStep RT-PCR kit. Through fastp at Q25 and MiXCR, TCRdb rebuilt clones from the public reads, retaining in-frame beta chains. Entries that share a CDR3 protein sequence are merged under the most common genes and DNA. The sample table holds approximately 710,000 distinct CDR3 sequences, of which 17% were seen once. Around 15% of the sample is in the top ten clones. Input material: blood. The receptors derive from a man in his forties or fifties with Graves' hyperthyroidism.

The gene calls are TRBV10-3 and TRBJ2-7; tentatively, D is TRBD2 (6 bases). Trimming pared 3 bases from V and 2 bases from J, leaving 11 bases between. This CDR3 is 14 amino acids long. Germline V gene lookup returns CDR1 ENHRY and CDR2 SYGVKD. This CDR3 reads CAISDYGRPYEQYF. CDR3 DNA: TGTGCCATCAGTGATTACGGGAGACCCTACGAGCAGTACTTC.

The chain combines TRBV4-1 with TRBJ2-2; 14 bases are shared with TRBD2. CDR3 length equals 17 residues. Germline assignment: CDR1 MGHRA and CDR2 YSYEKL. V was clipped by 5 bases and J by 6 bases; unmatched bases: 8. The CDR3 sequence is CASSELGLAGGAGELFF. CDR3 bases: TGCGCCAGCAGCGAACTTGGACTAGCGGGAGGAGCCGGGGAGCTGTTTTTT.

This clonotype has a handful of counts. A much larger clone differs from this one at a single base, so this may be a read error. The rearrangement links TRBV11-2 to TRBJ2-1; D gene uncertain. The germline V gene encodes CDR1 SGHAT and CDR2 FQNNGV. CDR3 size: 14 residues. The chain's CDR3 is CASSLASSNNEQLF. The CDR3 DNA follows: TGTGCCAGCAGCTTAGCCAGCTCCAACAATGAGCAGCTCTTC.

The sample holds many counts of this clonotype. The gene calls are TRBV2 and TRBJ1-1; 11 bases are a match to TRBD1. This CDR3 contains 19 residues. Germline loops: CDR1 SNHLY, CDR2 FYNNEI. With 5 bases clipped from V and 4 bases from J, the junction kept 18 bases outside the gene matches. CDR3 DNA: TGTGCCAGCAGTAACTTCCCCCTCCCCTGGACAGGGGGCCTCACTGAAGCTTTCTTT. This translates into CASSNFPLPWTGGLTEAFF.

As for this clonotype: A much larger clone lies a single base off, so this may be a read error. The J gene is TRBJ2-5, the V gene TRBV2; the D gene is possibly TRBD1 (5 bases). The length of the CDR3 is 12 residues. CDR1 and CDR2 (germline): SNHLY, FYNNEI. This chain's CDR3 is CASRTAQETQHF. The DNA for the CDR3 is TGTGCCAGCAGGACAGCTCAAGAGACCCAGCACTTC. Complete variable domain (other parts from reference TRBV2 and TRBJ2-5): EPEVTQTPSHQVTQMGQEVILRCVPISNHLYFYWYRQILGQKVEFLVSFYNNEISEKSEIFDDQFSVERPDGSNFTLKIRSTKLEDSAMYFCASRTAQETQHFGPGTRLLVL.

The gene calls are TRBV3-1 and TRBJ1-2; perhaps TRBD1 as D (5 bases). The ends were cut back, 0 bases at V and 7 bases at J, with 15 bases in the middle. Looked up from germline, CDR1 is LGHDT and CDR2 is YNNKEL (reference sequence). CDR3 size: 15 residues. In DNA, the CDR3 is TGTGCCAGCAGCCAAGATTCCGCGGGGCAATCTGGCTACACCTTC. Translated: CASSQDSAGQSGYTF.

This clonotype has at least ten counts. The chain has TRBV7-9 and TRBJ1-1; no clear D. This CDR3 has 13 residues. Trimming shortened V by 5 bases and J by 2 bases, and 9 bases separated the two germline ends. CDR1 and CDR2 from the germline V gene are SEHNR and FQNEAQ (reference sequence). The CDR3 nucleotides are TGTGCCAGCAGCCGTAGAGCTAACACTGAAGCTTTCTTT. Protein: CASSRRANTEAFF.

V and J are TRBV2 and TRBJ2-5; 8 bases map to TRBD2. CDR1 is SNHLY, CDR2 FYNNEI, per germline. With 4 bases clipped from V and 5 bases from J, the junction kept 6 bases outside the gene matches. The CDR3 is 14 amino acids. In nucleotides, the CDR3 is TGTGCCAGCAGTGGAGCGGGAGTTGTTGAGACCCAGTACTTC. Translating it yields CASSGAGVVETQYF.

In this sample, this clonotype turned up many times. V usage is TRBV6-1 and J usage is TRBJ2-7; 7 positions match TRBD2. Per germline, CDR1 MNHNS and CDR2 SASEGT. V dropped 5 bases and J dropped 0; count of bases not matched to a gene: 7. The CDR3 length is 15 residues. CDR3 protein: CASSFLAETSYEQYF. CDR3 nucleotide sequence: TGTGCCAGCAGTTTCCTAGCGGAAACCTCCTACGAGCAGTACTTC.

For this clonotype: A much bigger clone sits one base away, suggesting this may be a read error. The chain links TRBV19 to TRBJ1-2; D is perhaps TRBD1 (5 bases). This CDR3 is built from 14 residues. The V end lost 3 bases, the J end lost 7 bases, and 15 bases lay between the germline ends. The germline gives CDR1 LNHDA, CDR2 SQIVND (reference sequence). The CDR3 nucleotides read TGTGCCAGTAGTATGCGGACAAGGGGCGTTGGCTACACCTTC. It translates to CASSMRTRGVGYTF.

CDR3 DNA: TGCAGTGCTAGAGATAGAGGGAGGGCCTACCAGCACCAAGAGACCCAGTACTTC. Its translation is CSARDRGRAYQHQETQYF. The V call is TRBV20-1, the J call TRBJ2-5, with 7 bases identical to TRBD2. V lost 0 bases to trimming and J lost 0 bases; unmatched junction nucleotides: 13. CDR3 length: 18 residues. Per the germline V gene, CDR1 is DFQATT and CDR2 is SNEGSKA (reference sequence).

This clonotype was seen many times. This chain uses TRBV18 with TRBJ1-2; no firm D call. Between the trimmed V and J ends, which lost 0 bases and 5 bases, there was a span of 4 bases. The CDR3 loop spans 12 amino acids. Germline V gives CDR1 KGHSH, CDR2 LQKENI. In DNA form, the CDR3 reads TGTGCCAGCTCACCACCCGATTATGGCTACACCTTC. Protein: CASSPPDYGYTF.

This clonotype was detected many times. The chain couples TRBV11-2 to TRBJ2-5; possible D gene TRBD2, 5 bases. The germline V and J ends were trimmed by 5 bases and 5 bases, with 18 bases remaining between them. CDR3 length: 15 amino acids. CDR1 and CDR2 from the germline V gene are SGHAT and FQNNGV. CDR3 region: CASSPPLGLGETQYF. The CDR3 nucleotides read TGTGCCAGCAGCCCACCCCTCGGACTCGGCGAGACCCAGTACTTC.

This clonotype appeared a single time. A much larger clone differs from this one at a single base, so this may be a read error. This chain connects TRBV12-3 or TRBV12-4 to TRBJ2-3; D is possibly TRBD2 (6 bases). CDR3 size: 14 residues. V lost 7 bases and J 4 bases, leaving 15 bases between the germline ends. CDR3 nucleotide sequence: TGTGCCAGCAACCCCTCCCTAGCGTCAGATACGCAGTATTTT. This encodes CASNPSLASDTQYF.

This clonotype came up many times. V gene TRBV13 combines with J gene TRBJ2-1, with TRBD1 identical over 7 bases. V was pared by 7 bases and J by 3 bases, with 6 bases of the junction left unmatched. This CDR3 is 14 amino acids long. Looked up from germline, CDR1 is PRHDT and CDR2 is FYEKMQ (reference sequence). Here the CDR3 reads CASIATGYYNEQFF. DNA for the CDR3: TGTGCCAGCATCGCGACAGGGTACTACAATGAGCAGTTCTTC.

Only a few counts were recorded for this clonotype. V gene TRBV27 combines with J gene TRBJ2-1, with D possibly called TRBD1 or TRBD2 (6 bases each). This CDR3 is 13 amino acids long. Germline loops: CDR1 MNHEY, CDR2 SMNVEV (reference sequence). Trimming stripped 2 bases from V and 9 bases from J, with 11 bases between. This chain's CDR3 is CASSLGGHGEQFF. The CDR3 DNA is TGTGCCAGCAGTTTAGGGGGGCACGGTGAGCAGTTCTTC.

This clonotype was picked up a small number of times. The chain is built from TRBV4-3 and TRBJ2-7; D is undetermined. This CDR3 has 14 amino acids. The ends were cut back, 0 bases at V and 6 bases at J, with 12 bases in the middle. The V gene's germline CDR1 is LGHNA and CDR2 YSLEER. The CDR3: CASSQDKVSFEQYF. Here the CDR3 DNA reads TGCGCCAGCAGCCAAGATAAGGTCAGTTTCGAGCAGTACTTC.

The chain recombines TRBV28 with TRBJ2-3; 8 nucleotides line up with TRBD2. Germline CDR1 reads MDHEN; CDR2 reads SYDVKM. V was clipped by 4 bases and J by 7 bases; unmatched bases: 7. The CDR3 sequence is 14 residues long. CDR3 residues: CASSSPGGPNTQYF. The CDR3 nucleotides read TGTGCCAGCAGTTCTCCGGGAGGGCCAAATACGCAGTATTTT.

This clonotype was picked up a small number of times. Here the CDR3 DNA reads TGTGCCAGCAGCTCACCCACAGGTTTCTCCTACGAGCAGTACTTC. Protein: CASSSPTGFSYEQYF. The chain links TRBV7-2 to TRBJ2-7; D is possibly TRBD1 (5 bases). This CDR3 is built from 15 residues. Trimming removed 4 bases from V and 0 bases from J, with 13 bases in between. Germline V gene sequence: CDR1 SGHTA, CDR2 FQGNSA.

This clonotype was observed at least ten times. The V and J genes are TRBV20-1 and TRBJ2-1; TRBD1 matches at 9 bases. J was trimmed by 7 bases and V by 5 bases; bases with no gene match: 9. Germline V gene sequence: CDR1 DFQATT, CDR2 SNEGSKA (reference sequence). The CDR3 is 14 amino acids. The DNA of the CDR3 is TGCAGTGCTTCCGGGACAGGGATGCCGAATGAGCAGTTCTTC. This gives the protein CSASGTGMPNEQFF.